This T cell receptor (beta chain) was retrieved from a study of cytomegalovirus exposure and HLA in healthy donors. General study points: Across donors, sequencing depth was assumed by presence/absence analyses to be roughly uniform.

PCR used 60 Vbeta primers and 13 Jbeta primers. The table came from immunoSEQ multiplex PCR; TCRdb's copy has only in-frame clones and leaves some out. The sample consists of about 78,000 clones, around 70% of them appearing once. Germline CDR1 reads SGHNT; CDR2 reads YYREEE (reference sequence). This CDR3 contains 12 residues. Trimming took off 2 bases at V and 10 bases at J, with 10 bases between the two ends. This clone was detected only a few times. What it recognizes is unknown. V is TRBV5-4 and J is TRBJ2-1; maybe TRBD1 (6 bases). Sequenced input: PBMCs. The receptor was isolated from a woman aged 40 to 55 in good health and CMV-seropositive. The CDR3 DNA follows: TGTGCCAGCAGCTTCTACAGGGAAGAGCAGTTCTTC. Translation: CASSFYREEQFF. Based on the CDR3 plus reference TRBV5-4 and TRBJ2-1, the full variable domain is ETGVTQSPTHLIKTRGQQVTLRCSSQSGHNTVSWYQQALGQGPQFIFQYYREEENGRGNFPPRFSGLQFPNYSSELNVNALELDDSALYLCASSFYREEQFFGPGTRLTVL.